Below, one T cell receptor beta chain is given with its context. Its antigen is as yet unknown. This table comes from immunoSEQ multiplex PCR, and its TCRdb copy is limited to in-frame clones, with some not included. The data contain 70,000 to 85,000 clones, 80% to 85% of them singletons. The data derive from a study of T cell responses to AZD1222 COVID-19 vaccine. Across the study: Second-dose schedules of about 4 or about 12 weeks were combined.

V lost 1 base to trimming and J lost 5 bases, with 9 bases between them. CDR1 and CDR2 from the germline V gene are SGHDN and FVKESK. The CDR3 is 13 residues long. General study points: Vaccine-associated CD4 TCRs ranged over spike, dominating at 160-218 and 743-854. The donor cohort was predominantly white British with a female majority, and clonal diversity may have been underestimated.

The rearrangement links TRBV14 to TRBJ2-7, with D hard to call. The receptor was isolated from an adult in good health. This material consisted of peripheral blood, taken on day 0 of AZD1222 vaccination. The DNA of the CDR3 is TGTGCCAGCAGCCAAGGTGACGGAGACGAGCAGTACTTC. Translating it yields CASSQGDGDEQYF.